This TCR beta chain appears in the sequencing data of a study of blood T cell repertoires in COVID-19. For the study at large: The samples span acute and convalescent COVID-19 from the United States, Italy and Spain. T cells, B-cell-depleted T cells, or PBMCs supplied cDNA or gDNA.

The assay was immunoSEQ multiplex PCR, and TCRdb's table has in-frame clones only and misses some. The sample records around 210,000 clones, just under 85% being singletons. This CDR3 has 16 amino acids. The ends lost 4 bases at V and 6 bases at J; junction bases unmatched: 8. Germline CDR1 and CDR2: MDHEN and SYDVKM. Seattle's cohort entered during active infection and was followed longitudinally. The chain recombines TRBV28 with TRBJ1-6, with TRBD1 matching over 8 bases. Sequencing input: peripheral blood. This receptor was identified in a man in his fifties or sixties with COVID-19, enrolled during active disease. The CDR3 DNA is TGTGCCAGCAGTTCTATAACAGGGGGAAGTAATTCACCCCTCCACTTT. Translating it yields CASSSITGGSNSPLHF.